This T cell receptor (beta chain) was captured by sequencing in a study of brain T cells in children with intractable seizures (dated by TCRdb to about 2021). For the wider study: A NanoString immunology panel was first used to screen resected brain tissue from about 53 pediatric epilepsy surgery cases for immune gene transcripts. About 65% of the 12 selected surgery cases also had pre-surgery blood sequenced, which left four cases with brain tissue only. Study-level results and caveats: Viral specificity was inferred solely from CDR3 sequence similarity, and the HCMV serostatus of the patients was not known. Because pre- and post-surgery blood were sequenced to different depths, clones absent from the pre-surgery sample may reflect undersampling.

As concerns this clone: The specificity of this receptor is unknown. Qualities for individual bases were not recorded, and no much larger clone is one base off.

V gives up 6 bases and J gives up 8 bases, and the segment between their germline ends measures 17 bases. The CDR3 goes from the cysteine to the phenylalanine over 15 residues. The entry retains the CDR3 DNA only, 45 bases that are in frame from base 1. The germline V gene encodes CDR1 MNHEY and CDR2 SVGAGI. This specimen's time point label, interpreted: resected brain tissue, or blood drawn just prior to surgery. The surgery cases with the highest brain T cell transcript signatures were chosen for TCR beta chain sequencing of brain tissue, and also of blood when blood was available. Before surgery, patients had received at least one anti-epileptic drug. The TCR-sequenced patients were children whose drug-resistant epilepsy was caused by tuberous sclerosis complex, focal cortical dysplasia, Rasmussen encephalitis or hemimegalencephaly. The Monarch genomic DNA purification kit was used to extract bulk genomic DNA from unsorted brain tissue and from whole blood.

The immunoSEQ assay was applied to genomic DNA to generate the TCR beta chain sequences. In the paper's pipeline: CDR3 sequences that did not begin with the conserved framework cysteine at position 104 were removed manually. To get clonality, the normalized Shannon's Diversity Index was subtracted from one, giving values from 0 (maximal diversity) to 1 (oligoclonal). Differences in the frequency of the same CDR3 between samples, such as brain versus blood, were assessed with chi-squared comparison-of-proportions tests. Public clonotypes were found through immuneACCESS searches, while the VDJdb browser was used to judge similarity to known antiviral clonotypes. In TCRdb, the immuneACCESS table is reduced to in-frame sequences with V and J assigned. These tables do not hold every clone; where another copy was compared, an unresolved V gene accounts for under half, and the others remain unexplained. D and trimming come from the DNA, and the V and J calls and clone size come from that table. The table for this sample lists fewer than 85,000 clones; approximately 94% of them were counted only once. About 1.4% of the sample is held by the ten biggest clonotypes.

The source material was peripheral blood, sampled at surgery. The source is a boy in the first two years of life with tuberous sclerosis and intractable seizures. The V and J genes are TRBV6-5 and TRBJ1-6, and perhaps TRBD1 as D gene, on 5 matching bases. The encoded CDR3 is CASRRTGTFDSPLHF. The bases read TGTGCCAGCAGAAGGACTGGGACTTTCGATTCACCCCTCCACTTT.